These 26 T cell receptor beta chains were all obtained from the same sample, sequenced in a study of chemoradiotherapy in HPV16-positive cancers. Assay used: immunoSEQ multiplex PCR; TCRdb lists only in-frame clones, some missing. The profile shows about 39,000 clones, around three quarters of them singletons. The sequencing used blood, collected from a patient who underwent chemoradiotherapy. These TCRs come from a human donor with HPV-associated anogenital cancer.

This CDR3 is CASSSGQKAFF. CDR3 in DNA: TGTGCCAGCAGCTCGGGACAGAAAGCTTTCTTT. The J gene is TRBJ1-1, the V gene TRBV5-4, with 7 bases matching TRBD1. Germline V gene sequence: CDR1 SGHNT, CDR2 YYREEE (reference sequence). CDR3 length equals 11 residues. V dropped 3 bases and J dropped 9; count of bases not matched to a gene: 2.

This clone was counted only a few times. The rearrangement links TRBV19 to TRBJ2-2; no definite D call. CDR3 length equals 15 residues. CDR1 and CDR2 (germline): LNHDA, SQIVND (reference sequence). V was trimmed by 4 bases and J by 4 bases, leaving 13 bases between them. CDR3 nucleotides: TGTGCCAGTAGTACGTCGACATCCCCCACCGGGGAGCTGTTTTTT. It specifies CASSTSTSPTGELFF.

CDR3 DNA sequence: TGTGCCAGCAGTTCTACTACTGGGAACTATGGCTACACCTTC. It translates to CASSSTTGNYGYTF. The V and J genes are TRBV6-6 and TRBJ1-2, with unresolved D. This CDR3 has 14 amino acids. V gave up 4 bases and J gave up 2 bases, with 11 bases separating them. Germline CDR1 and CDR2: MNHNY and SVGAGI (reference sequence).

V usage is TRBV4-1 and J usage is TRBJ2-2; 8 nucleotides align to TRBD1. This CDR3 contains 16 residues. In germline, CDR1 is MGHRA, CDR2 YSYEKL. After removal of 1 base from V and 7 bases from J, the junction contained 8 bases not matched to a gene. The CDR3 nucleotides read TGCGCCAGCAGCCAAGCCCCGGGACAGGTTTTCGGGGAGCTGTTTTTT. Translation: CASSQAPGQVFGELFF.

The chain carries TRBV11-2 and TRBJ1-2; D is unresolved. This CDR3 has 17 residues. Germline V gene sequence: CDR1 SGHAT, CDR2 FQNNGV. The V gene lost 1 base and the J gene lost 7 bases, with 22 bases spanning the gap. This CDR3 reads CASSLGIGNAGLGGYTF. CDR3 nucleotide sequence: TGTGCCAGCAGCTTAGGGATAGGAAATGCAGGTTTGGGTGGCTACACCTTC.

J is TRBJ1-5 and V is TRBV2; 7 bases align to TRBD1. The CDR3 has 15 residues. Germline-derived CDR1 and CDR2 are SNHLY and FYNNEI. V lost 5 bases and J lost 7; bases outside the gene matches: 11. CDR3 sequence reads: CASSFLQGLGQPQHF. CDR3 sequence (DNA): TGTGCCAGCAGTTTTTTACAGGGGCTTGGGCAGCCCCAGCATTTT. Based on the CDR3 plus reference TRBV2 and TRBJ1-5, the full variable domain is EPEVTQTPSHQVTQMGQEVILRCVPISNHLYFYWYRQILGQKVEFLVSFYNNEISEKSEIFDDQFSVERPDGSNFTLKIRSTKLEDSAMYFCASSFLQGLGQPQHFGDGTRLSIL.

The J gene is TRBJ2-7, the V gene TRBV7-6, with D possibly TRBD2 on 7 matching bases. Per the germline V gene, CDR1 is SGHVS and CDR2 is FNYEAQ. Deletions cut 3 bases from V and 6 bases from J, with 15 bases between. The CDR3 runs to 14 residues. Here the CDR3 DNA reads TGTGCCAGCAGCTTTCGGGCAGGGGAGGGCGAGCAGTACTTC. Translation: CASSFRAGEGEQYF.

V gene TRBV19 combines with J gene TRBJ2-5; D call uncertain. This CDR3 comprises 11 residues. Germline-derived CDR1 and CDR2 are LNHDA and SQIVND (reference sequence). The V and J ends lost 6 bases and 1 base respectively, with 3 bases between them. The CDR3 sequence: CASRGQETQYF. The CDR3 nucleotides read TGTGCCAGTAGGGGCCAAGAGACCCAGTACTTC.

This rearrangement joins TRBV6-4 to TRBJ2-3, with 8 bases lining up with TRBD1. Germline V CDR1 and CDR2: MRHNA, SNTAGT. The CDR3 is 17 residues long. V shed 0 bases, J shed 0 bases, and the junction held 5 bases outside the gene matches. CDR3 DNA: TGTGCCAGCAGTGACTCTTCAGGACAGGGTAGCACAGATACGCAGTATTTT. It is translated as CASSDSSGQGSTDTQYF.

The chain couples TRBV27 to TRBJ1-4, with a possible D match to TRBD1 (6 bases). Trimming removed 7 bases at V and 7 bases at J, with 16 bases between. The CDR3 is made up of 14 amino acids. Germline V lookup: CDR1 MNHEY, CDR2 SMNVEV (reference sequence). The CDR3 here is CASTSWGASEKLFF. The CDR3 DNA is TGTGCCAGCACATCCTGGGGGGCTAGTGAAAAACTGTTTTTT.

This sequence joins TRBV6-1 and TRBJ1-5; the D gene is possibly TRBD1 (5 bases). The germline CDR1 and CDR2 sequences are MNHNS and SASEGT. This CDR3 comprises 15 residues. The ends were cut back, 1 base at V and 0 bases at J, with 7 bases in the middle. CDR3 nucleotide sequence: TGTGCCAGCAGTGAAGGACAGACTAGCAATCAGCCCCAGCATTTT. Its protein product is CASSEGQTSNQPQHF.

The gene calls are TRBV25-1 and TRBJ1-3; possible D gene TRBD1, 6 bases. The germline V gene has CDR1 MGHDK and CDR2 SYGVNS. Trimming cost V 2 bases and J 4 bases, with 9 bases left between them. The length of the CDR3 is 14 residues. CDR3 amino acids: CASSERGPGNTIYF. The CDR3 DNA reads TGTGCCAGCAGTGAACGGGGGCCAGGAAACACCATATATTTT.

This chain joins TRBV5-4 and TRBJ2-5; a possible D gene is TRBD2 (6 bases). CDR3 size: 14 residues. Germline CDR1 and CDR2: SGHNT and YYREEE (reference sequence). V lost 0 bases to trimming and J lost 3 bases, with 9 bases between them. In DNA, the CDR3 is TGTGCCAGCAGCTTGGGGGGAGGTAAAGAGACCCAGTACTTC. Protein: CASSLGGGKETQYF.

The chain links TRBV7-9 to TRBJ1-1, with D uncertain. The CDR3 runs 14 residues. Trimming pared 2 bases from V and 3 bases from J, leaving 10 bases between. CDR1 and CDR2 (germline): SEHNR, FQNEAQ (reference sequence). CDR3 protein: CASSLQLMYTEAFF. The CDR3 DNA is TGTGCCAGCAGCTTACAGTTGATGTACACTGAAGCTTTCTTT.

This clone turned up a few times. This rearrangement joins TRBV9 to TRBJ2-5; 8 bases map to TRBD2. Germline V gives CDR1 SGDLS, CDR2 YYNGEE. The CDR3 covers 14 residues. The ends lost 2 bases at V and 3 bases at J; junction bases unmatched: 3. The CDR3 region has the DNA TGTGCCAGCAGCGTTTTCGGGGGGGAAGAGACCCAGTACTTC. This encodes CASSVFGGEETQYF.

This clone was picked up one time. This chain links TRBV6-5 with TRBJ1-1; no clear D gene. This CDR3 comprises 13 residues. CDR1 is MNHEY, CDR2 SVGAGI, per germline. Trimming cost V 2 bases and J 5 bases, with 9 bases left between them. CDR3 bases: TGTGCCAGCAGTTACGGGCCCGGGACTGAAGCTTTCTTT. Translating it yields CASSYGPGTEAFF.

The V gene is TRBV14, the J gene TRBJ1-1, with D maybe TRBD1 (6 bases). CDR1 and CDR2 (germline): SGHDN, FVKESK. The CDR3 loop spans 15 amino acids. Deletions cut 1 base from V and 4 bases from J, with 13 bases between. CDR3 bases: TGTGCCAGCAGCCAAGTCAGGGGCGGAGGCACTGAAGCTTTCTTT. It specifies CASSQVRGGGTEAFF.

This clone was recorded a few times. The chain carries TRBV28 and TRBJ1-1, with D possibly TRBD1 on 5 matching bases. Germline values: CDR1 MDHEN, CDR2 SYDVKM. The CDR3 extends over 15 amino acids. V lost 7 bases and J 0 bases, leaving 15 bases between the germline ends. The DNA of the CDR3 is TGTGCCAGCACCGAACCGGGACCGATGAACACTGAAGCTTTCTTT. It is translated as CASTEPGPMNTEAFF. Looking up the rest from reference TRBV28 and TRBJ1-1 gives the full variable domain: DVKVTQSSRYLVKRTGEKVFLECVQDMDHENMFWYRQDPGLGLRLIYFSYDVKMKEKGDIPEGYSVSREKKERFSLILESASTNQTSMYLCASTEPGPMNTEAFFGQGTRLTVV.

This clone was recorded a few times. J is TRBJ1-3 and V is TRBV29-1, with D perhaps TRBD1 (6 bases). V lost 0 bases, J lost 4 bases, and 13 bases lay in between. Germline V CDR1 and CDR2: SQVTM, ANQGSEA. The CDR3 runs 15 residues. The CDR3 spells CSVEDYGGLGNTIYF. The CDR3 DNA is TGCAGCGTTGAAGATTACGGGGGGCTCGGAAACACCATATATTTT.

The rearrangement joins TRBV11-1 to TRBJ1-6; tentatively, D is TRBD1 (5 bases). The CDR3 covers 15 residues. Germline V gene sequence: CDR1 SGHAT, CDR2 FQDESV (reference sequence). The germline V and J ends were trimmed by 5 bases and 7 bases, with 15 bases remaining between them. As DNA, the CDR3 is TGTGCCAGCAGCGGACAACTCCCACGGAATTCACCCCTCCACTTT. Its protein product is CASSGQLPRNSPLHF.

The genes are TRBV11-2 and TRBJ1-2; 8 positions match TRBD1. The CDR3 totals 12 residues. From germline, CDR1 is SGHAT and CDR2 FQNNGV. J lost 12 bases, V lost 5 bases, and 8 bases had no gene match. CDR3 amino acids: CASSADRVSHTF. Written as DNA, the CDR3 is TGTGCCAGCAGCGCGGACAGGGTATCCCACACCTTC.

This chain links TRBV19 with TRBJ1-4, with D tentatively TRBD1 (5 bases). CDR1 and CDR2 (germline): LNHDA, SQIVND (reference sequence). The CDR3 loop spans 16 amino acids. V lost 5 bases and J lost 0, with 13 bases in between. For the CDR3, the DNA is TGTGCCAGTAGTGTACTCGGGACGACAACTAATGAAAAACTGTTTTTT. Its protein product is CASSVLGTTTNEKLFF.

This chain links TRBV4-1 with TRBJ2-5; no clear D. Germline values: CDR1 MGHRA, CDR2 YSYEKL. The V end lost 4 bases, the J end lost 4 bases, and 13 bases lay between the germline ends. There are 14 residues in the CDR3. The CDR3 DNA is TGCGCCAGCAGCCCGGACCCTGGGTTAGAGACCCAGTACTTC. This translates into CASSPDPGLETQYF.

The J gene is TRBJ2-2, the V gene TRBV6-5, with a weak D call TRBD1 (6 bases). Trimming removed 1 base at V and 3 bases at J, with 6 bases between. The CDR3 is 14 amino acids. Germline-derived CDR1 and CDR2 are MNHEY and SVGAGI. The CDR3 region has the DNA TGTGCCAGCAGTTACTACAGGGACACCGGGGAGCTGTTTTTT. This codes for CASSYYRDTGELFF.

This chain connects TRBV6-4 to TRBJ1-2; TRBD1 matches 7 bases. The CDR3 is made up of 14 amino acids. The V gene end was trimmed by 0 bases and the J gene end by 7 bases; junction bases not matched to a gene: 5. CDR1 is MRHNA, CDR2 SNTAGT, per germline. CDR3 nucleotide sequence: TGTGCCAGCAGTGACTCTGGGACAGAAGGTGGCTACACCTTC. It specifies CASSDSGTEGGYTF.

V and J are TRBV9 and TRBJ2-1; the match to TRBD2 covers 7 bases. Germline V lookup: CDR1 SGDLS, CDR2 YYNGEE. Germline trimming cut 3 bases from V and 5 bases from J; bases unmatched to any gene: 8. CDR3 size: 15 residues. The CDR3 bases are TGTGCCAGCAGCGCTACCGTGGGGGGGAACAATGAGCAGTTCTTC. As protein: CASSATVGGNNEQFF.